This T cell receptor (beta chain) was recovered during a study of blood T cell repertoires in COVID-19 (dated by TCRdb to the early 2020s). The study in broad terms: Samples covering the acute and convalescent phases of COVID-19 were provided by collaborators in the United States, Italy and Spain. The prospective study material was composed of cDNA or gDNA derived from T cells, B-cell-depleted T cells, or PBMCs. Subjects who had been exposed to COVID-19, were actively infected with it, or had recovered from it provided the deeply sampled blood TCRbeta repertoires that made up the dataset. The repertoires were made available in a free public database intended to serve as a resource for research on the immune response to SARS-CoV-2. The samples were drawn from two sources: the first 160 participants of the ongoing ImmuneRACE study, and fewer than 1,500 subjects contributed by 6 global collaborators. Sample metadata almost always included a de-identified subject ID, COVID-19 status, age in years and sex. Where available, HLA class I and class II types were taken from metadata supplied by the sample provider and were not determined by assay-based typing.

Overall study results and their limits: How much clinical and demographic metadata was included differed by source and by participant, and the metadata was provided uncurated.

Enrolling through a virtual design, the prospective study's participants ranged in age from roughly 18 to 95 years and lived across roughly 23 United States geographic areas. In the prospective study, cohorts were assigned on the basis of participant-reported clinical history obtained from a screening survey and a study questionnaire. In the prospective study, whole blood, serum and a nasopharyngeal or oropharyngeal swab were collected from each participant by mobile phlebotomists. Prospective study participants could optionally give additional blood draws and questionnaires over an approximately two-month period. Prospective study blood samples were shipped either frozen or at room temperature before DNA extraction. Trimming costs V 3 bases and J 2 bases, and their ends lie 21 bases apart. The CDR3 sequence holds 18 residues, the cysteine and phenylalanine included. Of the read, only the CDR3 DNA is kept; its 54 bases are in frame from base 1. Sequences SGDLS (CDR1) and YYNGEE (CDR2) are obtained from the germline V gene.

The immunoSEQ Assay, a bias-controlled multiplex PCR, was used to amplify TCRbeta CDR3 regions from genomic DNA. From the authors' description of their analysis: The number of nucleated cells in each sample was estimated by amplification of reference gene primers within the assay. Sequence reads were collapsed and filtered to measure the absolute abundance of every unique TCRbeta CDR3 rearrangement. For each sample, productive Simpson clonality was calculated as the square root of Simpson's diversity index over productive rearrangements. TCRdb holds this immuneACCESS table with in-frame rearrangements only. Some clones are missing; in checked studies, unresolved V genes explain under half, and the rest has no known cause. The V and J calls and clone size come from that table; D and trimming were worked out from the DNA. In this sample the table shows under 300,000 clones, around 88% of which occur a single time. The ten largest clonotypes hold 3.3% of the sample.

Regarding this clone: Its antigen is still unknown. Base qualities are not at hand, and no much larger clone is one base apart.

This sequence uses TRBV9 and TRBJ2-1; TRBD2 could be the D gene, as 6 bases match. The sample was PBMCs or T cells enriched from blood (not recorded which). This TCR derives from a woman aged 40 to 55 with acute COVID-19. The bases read TGTGCCAGCAGCGACCCCCTAGCCTGGGAGGAACCCTACAATGAGCAGTTCTTC. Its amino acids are CASSDPLAWEEPYNEQFF.